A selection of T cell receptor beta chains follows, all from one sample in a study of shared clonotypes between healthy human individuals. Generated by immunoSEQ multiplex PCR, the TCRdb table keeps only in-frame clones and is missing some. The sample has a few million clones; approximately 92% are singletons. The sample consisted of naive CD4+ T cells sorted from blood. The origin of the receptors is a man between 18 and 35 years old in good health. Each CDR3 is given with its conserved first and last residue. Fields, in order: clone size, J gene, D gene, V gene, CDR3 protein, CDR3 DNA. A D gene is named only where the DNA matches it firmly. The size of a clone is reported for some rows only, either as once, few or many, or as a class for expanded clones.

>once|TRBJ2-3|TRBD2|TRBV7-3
CASSSSGGYVDTQYF
TGTGCCAGCAGCTCTAGCGGGGGGTACGTGGATACGCAGTATTTT
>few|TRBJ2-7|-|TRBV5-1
CASSLPSYEQYF
TGCGCCAGCAGCTTGCCCTCCTACGAGCAGTACTTC
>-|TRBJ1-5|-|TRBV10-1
CASRLPDGRNQPQHF
TGCGCCAGCCGTCTACCGGACGGGCGTAATCAGCCCCAGCATTTT
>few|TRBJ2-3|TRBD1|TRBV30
CAWRGDRGTDTQYF
TGTGCCTGGAGGGGGGACAGGGGCACAGATACGCAGTATTTT
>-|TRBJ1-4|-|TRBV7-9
CASSLEPTVNEKLFF
TGTGCCAGCAGCTTAGAGCCGACGGTTAATGAAAAACTGTTTTTT
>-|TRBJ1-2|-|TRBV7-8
CASSLSAGGYTF
TGTGCCAGCAGCTTATCTGCAGGTGGCTACACCTTC
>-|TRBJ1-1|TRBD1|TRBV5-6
CASTTAGRGETEAFF
TGTGCCAGCACCACGGCGGGCAGGGGGGAAACTGAAGCTTTCTTT
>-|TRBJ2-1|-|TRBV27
CASSYQGSSSYNEQFF
TGTGCCAGCAGTTATCAGGGGAGTAGCTCCTACAATGAGCAGTTCTTC
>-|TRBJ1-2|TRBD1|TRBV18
CASSPQTGQNYGYTF
TGTGCCAGCTCACCACAGACGGGACAGAACTATGGCTACACCTTC
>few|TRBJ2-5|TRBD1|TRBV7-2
CASSSQGAAETQYF
TGTGCCAGCAGCTCCCAGGGGGCAGCAGAGACCCAGTACTTC
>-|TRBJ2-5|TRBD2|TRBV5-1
CASSLVGGGAWETQYF
TGCGCCAGCAGCTTGGTTGGCGGGGGGGCCTGGGAGACCCAGTACTTC
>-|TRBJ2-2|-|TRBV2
CASSPITENTGELFF
TGTGCCAGCAGCCCGATAACCGAGAACACCGGGGAGCTGTTTTTT
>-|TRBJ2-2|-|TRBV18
CASSLSSGPNTGELFF
TGTGCCAGCTCACTTTCTTCGGGACCAAACACCGGGGAGCTGTTTTTT
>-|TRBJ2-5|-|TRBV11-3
CASSLQGTPQETQYF
TGTGCCAGCAGCTTACAGGGTACTCCACAGGAGACCCAGTACTTC
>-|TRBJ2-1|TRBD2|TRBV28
CASSSPAGATSYNEQFF
TGTGCCAGCAGTTCTCCAGCGGGGGCGACCTCCTACAATGAGCAGTTCTTC
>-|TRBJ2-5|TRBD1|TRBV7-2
CASTFDREYGTQYF
TGTGCCAGCACCTTCGACAGGGAATATGGGACCCAGTACTTC
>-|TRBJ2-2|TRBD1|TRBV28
CASSRLVPRTGSPGELFF
TGTGCCAGCAGTCGCCTGGTTCCAAGGACAGGGAGTCCCGGGGAGCTGTTTTTT
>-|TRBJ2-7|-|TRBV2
CASIKGSVSYEQYF
TGTGCCAGCATTAAGGGATCGGTCTCCTACGAGCAGTACTTC
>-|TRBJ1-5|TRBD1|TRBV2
CASSDYRGVQPQHF
TGTGCCAGCAGTGACTACAGGGGAGTGCAGCCCCAGCATTTT
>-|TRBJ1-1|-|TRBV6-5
CASSYAKKGQTEAFF
TGTGCCAGCAGTTACGCGAAAAAAGGACAGACTGAAGCTTTCTTT
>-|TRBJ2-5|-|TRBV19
CASSIGHLETQYF
TGTGCCAGTAGTATAGGACACTTAGAGACCCAGTACTTC
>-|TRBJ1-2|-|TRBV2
CASSVEGGVGYTF
TGTGCCAGCAGTGTGGAGGGGGGTGTTGGCTACACCTTC
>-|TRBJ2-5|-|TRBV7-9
CASSLGQGGRQYF
TGTGCCAGCAGCTTAGGACAGGGAGGTCGGCAGTACTTC
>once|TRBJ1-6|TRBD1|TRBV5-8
CASSLRDRGDSPLHF
TGTGCCAGCAGCTTGAGGGACAGGGGCGATTCACCCCTCCACTTT
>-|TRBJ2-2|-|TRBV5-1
CASRPEATHTGELFF
TGCGCCAGCAGGCCCGAGGCAACACACACCGGGGAGCTGTTTTTT
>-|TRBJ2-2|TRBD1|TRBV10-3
CAISEWSGGNTGELFF
TGTGCCATCAGTGAGTGGTCAGGGGGGAACACCGGGGAGCTGTTTTTT
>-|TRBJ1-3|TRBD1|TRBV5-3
CARMGQGLSGNTIYF
TGTGCCAGAATGGGACAGGGCCTCTCTGGAAACACCATATATTTT
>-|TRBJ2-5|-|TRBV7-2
CASSSWRGQQETQYF
TGTGCCAGCAGCTCCTGGCGGGGACAGCAAGAGACCCAGTACTTC
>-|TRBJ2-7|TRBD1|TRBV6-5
CASSLRDRGTYEQYF
TGTGCCAGCAGCCTCCGAGACAGGGGCACCTACGAGCAGTACTTC
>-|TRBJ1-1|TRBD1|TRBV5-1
CASVRDRNTEAFF
TGCGCCAGCGTCCGGGACAGGAACACTGAAGCTTTCTTT
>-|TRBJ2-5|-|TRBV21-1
CASSGKQGAETQYF
TGTGCCAGCAGCGGGAAACAGGGGGCCGAGACCCAGTACTTC
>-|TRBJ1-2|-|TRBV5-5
CASSLDGGYYGYTF
TGTGCCAGCAGCTTGGACGGAGGATACTATGGCTACACCTTC
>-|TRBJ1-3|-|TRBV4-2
CASSQDRQGTIYF
TGTGCCAGCAGCCAAGATCGGCAGGGAACCATATATTTT
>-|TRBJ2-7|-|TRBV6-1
CASRVPGYEQYF
TGTGCCAGCAGGGTTCCAGGATACGAGCAGTACTTC
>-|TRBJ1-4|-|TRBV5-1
CASSTGGPDNEKLFF
TGCGCCAGCAGCACCGGGGGACCTGATAATGAAAAACTGTTTTTT
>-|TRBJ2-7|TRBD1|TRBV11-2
CASSLGKQGTYEQYF
TGTGCCAGCAGCTTAGGCAAACAGGGGACCTACGAGCAGTACTTC
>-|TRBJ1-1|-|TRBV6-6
CASRRTLEMEAFF
TGTGCCAGCAGACGGACACTTGAAATGGAAGCTTTCTTT
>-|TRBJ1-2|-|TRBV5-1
CASSPVRVNYGYTF
TGCGCCAGCAGCCCCGTGAGGGTTAACTATGGCTACACCTTC
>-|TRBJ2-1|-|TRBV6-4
CASSASLVDEQFF
TGTGCCAGCAGTGCTAGCTTGGTCGATGAGCAGTTCTTC
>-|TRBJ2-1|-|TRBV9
CASSVVFGRSIGEQFF
TGTGCCAGCAGCGTAGTTTTCGGACGGTCCATCGGGGAGCAGTTCTTC